A single sample gave rise to the 10 T cell receptor beta chains below, sequenced in a study of blood T cells in healthy people across ages. Primers used in a second PCR of about 7 to 12 cycles were a sample-barcoded 5' primer and a J-beta primer mix. TCRdb fed the 5' RACE reads into MiXCR, producing one record per CDR3 protein. This table has about 1.7 million distinct CDR3 sequences, 28% appearing once. Sequencing used blood. These receptors all come from a woman in her thirties in good health.

This clonotype was detected ten times or more. V gene TRBV9 combines with J gene TRBJ1-2, with unresolved D. CDR3 length: 14 amino acids. Trimming took off 0 bases at V and 9 bases at J, with 15 bases between the two ends. CDR1 SGDLS and CDR2 YYNGEE come from the germline V gene. This CDR3 is CASSVEGRPSSYTF. CDR3 bases: TGTGCCAGCAGCGTAGAGGGCAGACCGTCGAGCTACACCTTC.

The chain carries TRBV25-1 and TRBJ1-6, with a weak D call TRBD1 (5 bases). The CDR3 sequence is 13 residues long. Trimming took 1 base from V and 9 from J, leaving 7 bases between them. CDR1 MGHDK and CDR2 SYGVNS come from the germline V gene. The CDR3 bases are TGTGCCAGCAGTGAATCTACAGGTTCACCCCTCCACTTT. It specifies CASSESTGSPLHF.

This chain connects TRBV18 to TRBJ1-4; TRBD1 aligns across 8 bases. Germline V gene data show CDR1 as KGHSH and CDR2 as LQKENI. V shed 6 bases, J shed 13 bases, and the junction held 7 bases outside the gene matches. The CDR3 is 12 amino acids. The CDR3 loop reads CASSLDRGGLFF. CDR3 in DNA: TGTGCCAGCTCGCTCGACAGGGGAGGACTGTTTTTT.

This chain joins TRBV19 and TRBJ1-1; TRBD1 is a possible D gene (5 bases). CDR3 size: 13 residues. The ends were cut back, 10 bases at V and 7 bases at J, with 19 bases in the middle. The germline CDR1 and CDR2 sequences are LNHDA and SQIVND (reference sequence). This CDR3 is CATKEGALVEAFF. CDR3 in DNA: TGTGCCACAAAAGAAGGGGCCTTAGTTGAAGCTTTCTTT.

This clonotype was observed a few times. The V and J genes are TRBV5-1 and TRBJ2-1; 8 bases map to TRBD2. CDR1 is SGHRS and CDR2 is YFSETQ in the germline V gene. J gave up 9 bases and V 1 base, and 9 bases lay outside the gene matches. This CDR3 is 15 amino acids long. DNA for the CDR3: TGCGCCAGCAGCTTGTCTACGGGGGGGCCAACTGAGCAGTTCTTC. It translates to CASSLSTGGPTEQFF. Full variable domain (missing parts from reference TRBV5-1 and TRBJ2-1): KAGVTQTPRYLIKTRGQQVTLSCSPISGHRSVSWYQQTPGQGLQFLFEYFSETQRNKGNFPGRFSGRQFSNSRSEMNVSTLELGDSALYLCASSLSTGGPTEQFFGPGTRLTVL.

The sample holds one count of this clonotype. V is TRBV5-4 and J is TRBJ2-1, with unresolved D. V shed 3 bases and J shed 10 bases, with 17 bases lying between them. Germline CDR1 reads SGHNT; CDR2 reads YYREEE (reference sequence). The CDR3 contains 14 residues. This CDR3 is CASSSGPIGNEQFF. CDR3 bases: TGTGCCAGCAGCTCAGGACCGATAGGGAACGAGCAGTTCTTC.

This clonotype has just a few counts. J is TRBJ1-5 and V is TRBV5-6; maybe TRBD1 (5 bases). CDR3 length: 12 residues. Germline V CDR1 and CDR2: SGHDT, YYEEEE. The germline V and J ends were trimmed by 3 bases and 7 bases, with 8 bases remaining between them. The CDR3 sequence is CASSWGKQPQHF. CDR3 in DNA: TGTGCCAGCAGCTGGGGGAAACAGCCCCAGCATTTT.

About this clonotype: A read error may be the cause here, since a much bigger clone is one base away. The chain carries TRBV7-3 and TRBJ2-1, with 8 bases matching TRBD1. Trimming cost V 1 base and J 8 bases; bases outside gene matches: 10. The CDR3 consists of 16 residues. Germline V lookup: CDR1 SGHTA, CDR2 FQGTGA. DNA of the CDR3: TGTGCCAGCAGCTTAAAGACGTCAGGGGGCGTAGATGAGCAGTTCTTC. This codes for CASSLKTSGGVDEQFF.

Details on this clonotype: The junction departs from the called germline gene at one end, perhaps through a read error. V usage is TRBV28 and J usage is TRBJ2-6, with a possible D match to TRBD2 (5 bases). Per the germline V gene, CDR1 is MDHEN and CDR2 is SYDVKM. The CDR3 is made up of 19 amino acids. The CDR3 DNA sequence: TGTGCCCGCAGTTCCCCCCGAGGGAAAGACCGAACTGGGGCCAACGTCCTGACTTTC. Translated, it gives CARSSPRGKDRTGANVLTF.

This clonotype was seen a few times. The chain has TRBV12-3 or TRBV12-4 and TRBJ2-3; 10 bases line up with TRBD2. The V segment lost 6 bases and the J segment 6 bases; nucleotides outside the gene matches: 9. The CDR3 contains 15 residues. CDR3 nucleotides: TGTGCCAGCAGCCAACCGATAGCGGGAGGTGATACGCAGTATTTT. Its translation is CASSQPIAGGDTQYF.